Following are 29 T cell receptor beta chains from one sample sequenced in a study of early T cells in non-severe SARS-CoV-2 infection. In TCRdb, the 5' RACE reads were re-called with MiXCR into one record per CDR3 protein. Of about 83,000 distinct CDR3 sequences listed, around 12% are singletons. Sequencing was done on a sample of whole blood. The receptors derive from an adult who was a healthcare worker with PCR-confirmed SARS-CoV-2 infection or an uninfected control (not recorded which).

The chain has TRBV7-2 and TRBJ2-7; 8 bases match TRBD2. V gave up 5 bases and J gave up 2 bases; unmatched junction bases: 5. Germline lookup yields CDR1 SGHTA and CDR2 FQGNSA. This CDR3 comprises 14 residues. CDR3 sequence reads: CASSLLAVTYEQYF. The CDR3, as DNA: TGTGCCAGCAGCCTACTAGCGGTTACCTACGAGCAGTACTTC.

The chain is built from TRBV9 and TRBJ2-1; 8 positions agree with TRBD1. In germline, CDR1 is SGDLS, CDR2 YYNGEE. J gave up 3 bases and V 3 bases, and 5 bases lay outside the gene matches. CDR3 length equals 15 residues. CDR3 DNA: TGTGCCAGCAGCGCTGGACAGGGCCTCTACAATGAGCAGTTCTTC. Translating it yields CASSAGQGLYNEQFF.

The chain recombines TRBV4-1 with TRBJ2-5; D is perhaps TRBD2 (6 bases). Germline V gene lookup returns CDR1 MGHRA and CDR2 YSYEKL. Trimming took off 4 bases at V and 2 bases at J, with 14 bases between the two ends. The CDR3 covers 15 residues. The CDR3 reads CASSRTSGRQETQYF. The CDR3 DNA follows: TGCGCCAGCAGCCGTACGTCGGGGAGGCAAGAGACCCAGTACTTC.

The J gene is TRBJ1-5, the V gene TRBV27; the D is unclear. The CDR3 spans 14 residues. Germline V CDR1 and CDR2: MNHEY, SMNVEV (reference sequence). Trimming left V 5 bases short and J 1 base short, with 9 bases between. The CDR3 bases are TGTGCCAGCAGTAGGGCGGGAAGCAATCAGCCCCAGCATTTT. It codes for CASSRAGSNQPQHF.

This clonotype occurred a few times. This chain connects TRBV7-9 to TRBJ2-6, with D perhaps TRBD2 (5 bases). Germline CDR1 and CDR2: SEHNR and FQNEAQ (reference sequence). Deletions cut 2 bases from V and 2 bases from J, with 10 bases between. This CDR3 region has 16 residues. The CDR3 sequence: CASSLYGVPGANVLTF. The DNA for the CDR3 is TGTGCCAGCAGCTTATACGGGGTGCCTGGGGCCAACGTCCTGACTTTC. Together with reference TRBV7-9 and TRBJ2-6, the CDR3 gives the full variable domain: DTGVSQNPRHKITKRGQNVTFRCDPISEHNRLYWYRQTLGQGPEFLTYFQNEAQLEKSRLLSDRFSAERPKGSFSTLEIQRTEQGDSAMYLCASSLYGVPGANVLTFGAGSRLTVL.

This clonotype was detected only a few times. The CDR3 loop is CASSRPSTGYEQYF. The CDR3 nucleotides are TGTGCCAGCAGCCGCCCGTCTACAGGATACGAGCAGTACTTC. The genes are TRBV7-2 and TRBJ2-7; D may be TRBD1 (5 bases). The V gene's germline CDR1 is SGHTA and CDR2 FQGNSA. V lost 5 bases and J lost 4, with 15 bases in between. There are 14 residues in the CDR3.

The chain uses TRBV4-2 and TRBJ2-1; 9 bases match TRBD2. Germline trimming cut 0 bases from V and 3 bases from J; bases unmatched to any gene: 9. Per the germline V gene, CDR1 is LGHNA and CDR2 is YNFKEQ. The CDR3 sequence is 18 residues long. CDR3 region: CASSQDGASGNNYNEQFF. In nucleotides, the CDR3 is TGTGCCAGCAGCCAAGATGGGGCTAGCGGGAATAACTACAATGAGCAGTTCTTC.

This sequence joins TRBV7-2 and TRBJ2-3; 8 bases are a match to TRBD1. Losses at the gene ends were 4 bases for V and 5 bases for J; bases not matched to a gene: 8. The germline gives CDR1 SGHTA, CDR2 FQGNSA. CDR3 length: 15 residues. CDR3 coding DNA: TGTGCCAGCAGCTCCGGGACAGGCGTCCGAGATACGCAGTATTTT. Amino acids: CASSSGTGVRDTQYF.

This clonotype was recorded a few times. The DNA of the CDR3 is TGTGCCAGCAGAGTATGGGAAAAACTGTTTTTT. This translates into CASRVWEKLFF. This chain connects TRBV12-3 or TRBV12-4 to TRBJ1-4, with D hard to call. V was trimmed by 6 bases and J by 8 bases, leaving 7 bases between them. There are 11 residues in the CDR3.

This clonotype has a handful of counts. This CDR3 reads CASSLGGVPYNEQFF. CDR3 in DNA: TGTGCCAGCAGTTTAGGGGGGGTGCCCTACAATGAGCAGTTCTTC. The chain employs TRBV27 and TRBJ2-1; 7 nucleotides line up with TRBD2. Germline V gene data show CDR1 as MNHEY and CDR2 as SMNVEV (reference sequence). V shed 2 bases and J 2 bases; nucleotides not matched to a gene: 3. The CDR3 runs to 15 residues.

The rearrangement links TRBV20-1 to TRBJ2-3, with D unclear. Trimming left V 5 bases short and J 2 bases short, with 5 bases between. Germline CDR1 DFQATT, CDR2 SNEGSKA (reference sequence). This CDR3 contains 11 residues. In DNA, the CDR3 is TGCAGTGCTGAAACCACAGATACGCAGTATTTT. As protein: CSAETTDTQYF.

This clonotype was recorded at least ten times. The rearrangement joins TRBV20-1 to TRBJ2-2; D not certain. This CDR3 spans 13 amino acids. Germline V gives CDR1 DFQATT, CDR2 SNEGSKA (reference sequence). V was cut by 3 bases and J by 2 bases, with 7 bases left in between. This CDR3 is CSASFRNTGELFF. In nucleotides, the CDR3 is TGCAGTGCTAGTTTCAGAAACACCGGGGAGCTGTTTTTT.

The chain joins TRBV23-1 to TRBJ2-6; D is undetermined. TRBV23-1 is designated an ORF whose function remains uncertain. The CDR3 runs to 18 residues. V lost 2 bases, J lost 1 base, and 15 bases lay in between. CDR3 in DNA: TGCGCCAGCAGTCAAAATCAGGACCGAAAGTCTGGGGCCAACGTCCTGACTTTC. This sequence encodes CASSQNQDRKSGANVLTF.

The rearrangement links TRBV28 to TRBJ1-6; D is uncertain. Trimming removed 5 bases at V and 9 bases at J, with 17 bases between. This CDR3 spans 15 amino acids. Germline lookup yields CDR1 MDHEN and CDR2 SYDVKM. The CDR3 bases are TGTGCCAGCAGTCCCACGATGGGGTCTTTTTCACCCCTCCACTTT. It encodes CASSPTMGSFSPLHF.

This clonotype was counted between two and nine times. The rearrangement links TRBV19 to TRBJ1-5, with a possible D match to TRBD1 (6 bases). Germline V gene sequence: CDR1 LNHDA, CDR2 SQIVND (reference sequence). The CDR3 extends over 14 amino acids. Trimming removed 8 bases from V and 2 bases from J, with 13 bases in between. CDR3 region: CASGVPGGNQPQHF. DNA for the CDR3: TGTGCCAGTGGCGTTCCAGGGGGCAATCAGCCCCAGCATTTT.

CDR3 DNA: TGCAGTGCTAGAGCAGGGTTCGCTGAAGCTTTCTTT. Translation gives CSARAGFAEAFF. The rearrangement joins TRBV20-1 to TRBJ1-1; perhaps TRBD1 as D (5 bases). The V gene's germline CDR1 is DFQATT and CDR2 SNEGSKA (reference sequence). Trimming left V 1 base short and J 6 bases short, with 9 bases between. CDR3 length equals 12 residues.

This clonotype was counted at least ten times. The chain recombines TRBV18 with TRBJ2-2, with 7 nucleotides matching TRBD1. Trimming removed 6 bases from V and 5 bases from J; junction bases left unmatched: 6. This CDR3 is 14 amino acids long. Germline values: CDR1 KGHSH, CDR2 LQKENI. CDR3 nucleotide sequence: TGTGCCAGCTCCCGACAGGGAATTACCGGGGAGCTGTTTTTT. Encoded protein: CASSRQGITGELFF.

CDR3 amino acids: CASSALAGVYYNEQFF. CDR3 DNA sequence: TGTGCCAGCAGTGCCCTAGCGGGAGTATACTACAATGAGCAGTTCTTC. The chain recombines TRBV25-1 with TRBJ2-1; TRBD2 matches at 10 bases. The CDR3 covers 16 residues. Trimming cost V 4 bases and J 3 bases; bases outside gene matches: 6. CDR1 is MGHDK and CDR2 is SYGVNS in the germline V gene. The full variable domain, with the rest looked up from reference TRBV25-1 and TRBJ2-1, is EADIYQTPRYLVIGTGKKITLECSQTMGHDKMYWYQQDPGMELHLIHYSYGVNSTEKGDLSSESTVSRIRTEHFPLTLESARPSHTSQYLCASSALAGVYYNEQFFGPGTRLTVL.

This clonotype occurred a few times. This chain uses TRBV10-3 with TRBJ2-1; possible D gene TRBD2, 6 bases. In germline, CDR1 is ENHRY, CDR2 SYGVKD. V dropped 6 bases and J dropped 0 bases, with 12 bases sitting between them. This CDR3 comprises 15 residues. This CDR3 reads CAISTYGSSYNEQFF. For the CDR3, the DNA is TGTGCCATCAGCACTTACGGGAGCTCCTACAATGAGCAGTTCTTC.

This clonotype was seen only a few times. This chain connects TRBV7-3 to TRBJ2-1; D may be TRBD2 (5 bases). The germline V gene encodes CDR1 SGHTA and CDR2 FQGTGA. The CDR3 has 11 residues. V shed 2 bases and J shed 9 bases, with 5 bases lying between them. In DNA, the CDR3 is TGTGCCAGCAGCTTAGGGAGTGAGCAGTTCTTC. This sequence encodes CASSLGSEQFF.

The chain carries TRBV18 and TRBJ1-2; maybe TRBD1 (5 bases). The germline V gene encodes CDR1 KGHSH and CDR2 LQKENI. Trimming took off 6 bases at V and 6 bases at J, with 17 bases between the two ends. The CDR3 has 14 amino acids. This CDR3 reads CASSFSGTTDGYTF. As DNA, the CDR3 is TGTGCCAGCTCCTTCTCCGGGACTACGGATGGCTACACCTTC.

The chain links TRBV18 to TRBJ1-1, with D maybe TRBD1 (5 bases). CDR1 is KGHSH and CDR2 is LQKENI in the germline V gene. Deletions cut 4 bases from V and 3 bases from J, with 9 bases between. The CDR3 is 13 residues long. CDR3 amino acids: CASSHRGDTEAFF. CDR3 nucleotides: TGTGCCAGCTCACACCGGGGGGACACTGAAGCTTTCTTT. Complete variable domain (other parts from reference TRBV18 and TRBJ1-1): NAGVMQNPRHLVRRRGQEARLRCSPMKGHSHVYWYRQLPEEGLKFMVYLQKENIIDESGMPKERFSAEFPKEGPSILRIQQVVRGDSAAYFCASSHRGDTEAFFGQGTRLTVV.

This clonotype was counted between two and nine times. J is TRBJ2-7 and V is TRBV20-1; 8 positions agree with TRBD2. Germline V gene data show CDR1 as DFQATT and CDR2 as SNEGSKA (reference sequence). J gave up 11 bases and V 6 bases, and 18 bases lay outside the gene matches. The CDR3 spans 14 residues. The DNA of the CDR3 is TGCAGTGCCCATAGCCGGGCTAGCGGGCTCGAAGAGTACTTC. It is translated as CSAHSRASGLEEYF.

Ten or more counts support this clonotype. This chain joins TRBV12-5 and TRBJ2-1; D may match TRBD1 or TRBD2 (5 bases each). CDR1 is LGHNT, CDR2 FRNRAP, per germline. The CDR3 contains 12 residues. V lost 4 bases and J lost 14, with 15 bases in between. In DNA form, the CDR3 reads TGTGCTAGTGGTTCAGAGGGGCTGCGGAAGTTCTTC. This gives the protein CASGSEGLRKFF.

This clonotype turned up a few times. CDR3 region: CSATPDSPISYEQYF. Here the CDR3 DNA reads TGCAGTGCTACGCCGGACTCACCAATTTCCTACGAGCAGTACTTC. This rearrangement joins TRBV20-1 to TRBJ2-7; TRBD2 is a possible D gene (5 bases). This CDR3 is 15 amino acids long. Between the trimmed V and J ends, which lost 4 bases and 1 base, there was a span of 17 bases. The germline CDR1 and CDR2 sequences are DFQATT and SNEGSKA (reference sequence).

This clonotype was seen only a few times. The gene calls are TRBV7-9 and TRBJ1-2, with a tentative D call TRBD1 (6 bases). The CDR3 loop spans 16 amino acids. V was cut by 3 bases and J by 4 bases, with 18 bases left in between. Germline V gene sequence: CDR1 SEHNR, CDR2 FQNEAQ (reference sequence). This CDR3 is CASSLSAVSGAYGYTF. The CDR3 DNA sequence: TGTGCCAGCAGCTTGTCCGCTGTTTCAGGGGCCTATGGCTACACCTTC.

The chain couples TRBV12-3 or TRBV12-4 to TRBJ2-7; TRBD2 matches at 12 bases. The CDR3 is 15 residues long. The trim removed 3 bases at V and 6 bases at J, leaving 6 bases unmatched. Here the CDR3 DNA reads TGTGCCAGCAGTTTGACTAGCGGGAGTGTTAGCGAGCAGTACTTC. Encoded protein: CASSLTSGSVSEQYF.

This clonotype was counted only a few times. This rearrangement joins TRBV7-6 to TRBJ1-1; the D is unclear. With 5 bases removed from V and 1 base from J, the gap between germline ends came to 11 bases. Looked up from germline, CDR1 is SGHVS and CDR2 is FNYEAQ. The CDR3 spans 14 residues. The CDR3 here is CASSMEQTNTEAFF. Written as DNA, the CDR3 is TGTGCCAGCAGCATGGAACAGACGAACACTGAAGCTTTCTTT.

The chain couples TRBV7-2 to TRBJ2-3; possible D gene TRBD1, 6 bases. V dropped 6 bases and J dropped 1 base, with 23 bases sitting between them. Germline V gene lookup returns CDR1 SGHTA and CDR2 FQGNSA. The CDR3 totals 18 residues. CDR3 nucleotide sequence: TGTGCCAGCAGGGAAAATTGGTGGTGGGACAACCGCACAGATACGCAGTATTTT. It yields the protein CASRENWWWDNRTDTQYF.